Listed below are T cell receptor beta chains from one sample, sequenced in a study of technical replicates of blood from a handful of donors. Method: immunoSEQ multiplex PCR; TCRdb's copy keeps in-frame clones and lacks some. The table records more than 65,000 clones, approximately 92% of them present only once. The sample taken for sequencing was T cells isolated from PBMCs. The receptors were sampled from a human donor in good health. The CDR3 runs from the conserved cysteine through the conserved F or W. D genes are given only for firm matches. Size is omitted from some rows. Given values are once, few, many or a class for expanded clones.

clone size	V gene	D gene	J gene	CDR3 DNA	CDR3 protein
NA	TRBV7-4	NA	TRBJ2-6	TGTGCCAGCAGTACCGCCCGGGTGCTTTTCTCTGGGGCCAACGTCCTGACTTTC	CASSTARVLFSGANVLTF
NA	TRBV27	TRBD2	TRBJ2-1	TGTGCCAGCAGTCCACCGGGACTAGCGGGAGGCTACAATGAGCAGTTCTTC	CASSPPGLAGGYNEQFF
once	TRBV7-2	NA	TRBJ2-4	TGTGCCAGCAGCTTAACGGGATACATTCAGTACTTC	CASSLTGYIQYF
once	TRBV29-1	TRBD1	TRBJ2-5	TGCAGCGTTCTCTGGACAGGGAGGCAAGAGACCCAGTACTTC	CSVLWTGRQETQYF
NA	TRBV25-1	TRBD1	TRBJ1-2	TGTGCCAGCTGGGGGCTGACAGGGAAAGACGGCTACACCTTC	CASWGLTGKDGYTF
NA	TRBV9	TRBD2	TRBJ2-7	TGTGCCAGCAGCGGGGTAGCGGGAGGACCGTACGAGCAGTACTTC	CASSGVAGGPYEQYF
NA	TRBV19	NA	TRBJ1-3	TGTGCCAGTAGTACGGCAGGGTTCTCTGGAAACACCATATATTTT	CASSTAGFSGNTIYF
NA	TRBV5-1	TRBD1	TRBJ1-4	TGCGCCAGCAGCTTGGAGACAGGGCTCGAAAAACTGTTTTTT	CASSLETGLEKLFF
NA	TRBV4-1	NA	TRBJ2-7	TGCGCCAGCAGCCAAGATACCCGGTCCTACGAGCAGTACTTC	CASSQDTRSYEQYF
NA	TRBV6-6	NA	TRBJ1-2	TGTGCCAGCAGTCTCAGGAAAAGGTCCAACTATGGCTACACCTTC	CASSLRKRSNYGYTF
NA	TRBV28	NA	TRBJ1-2	TGTGCCAGCAGTTGGGGGCCTAGCTACACCTTC	CASSWGPSYTF
NA	TRBV18	TRBD1	TRBJ1-1	TGTGCCAGCTCGGGGACAGGGGGCACTGAAGCTTTCTTT	CASSGTGGTEAFF
NA	TRBV27	TRBD1	TRBJ1-2	TGTGCCAGCAGCATCGACAGGGGGGAAGACTATGGCTACACCTTC	CASSIDRGEDYGYTF
NA	TRBV5-8	NA	TRBJ1-5	TGTGCCAGCAGCCGGAGAGCGGATCAGCCCCAGCATTTT	CASSRRADQPQHF
few	TRBV9	TRBD1	TRBJ1-4	TGTGCCAGCAGCGGAAGGACAGGGACTAATGAAAAACTGTTTTTT	CASSGRTGTNEKLFF
NA	TRBV7-2	NA	TRBJ2-5	TGTGCCAGCAGCATTCTATCTTCGATAGCGGAAGAAGAGACCCAGTACTTC	CASSILSSIAEEETQYF
NA	TRBV4-1	TRBD2	TRBJ2-2	TGCGCCAGCAGCTATTCCCGGGGGCTAGCGGGAGGTGTAGGGGAGCTGTTTTTT	CASSYSRGLAGGVGELFF
once	TRBV29-1	NA	TRBJ1-3	TGCAGCGGGCTTGAAACTGGAAACACCATATATTTT	CSGLETGNTIYF
NA	TRBV28	TRBD1	TRBJ2-1	TGTGCCAGCGCCGGCACAGGGGTGGAGAACTACAATGAGCAGTTCTTC	CASAGTGVENYNEQFF
NA	TRBV27	NA	TRBJ2-7	TGTGCCAGCAGTTTTGACTTCGCCTACGAGCAGTACTTC	CASSFDFAYEQYF
NA	TRBV6-1	NA	TRBJ1-1	TGTGCCAGCAGAATAGACACTGAAGCTTTCTTT	CASRIDTEAFF
NA	TRBV11-2	NA	TRBJ2-2	TGTGCCAGCAGCTACAGGGTAAACACCGGGGAGCTGTTTTTT	CASSYRVNTGELFF
NA	TRBV4-3	NA	TRBJ1-2	TGCGCCAGCAGCCATCAGGGATCAGGGGAGGGTGGCTACACCTTC	CASSHQGSGEGGYTF
NA	TRBV11-3	NA	TRBJ2-3	TGTGCCAGCAGCTCCGTTACAGATACGCAGTATTTT	CASSSVTDTQYF
NA	TRBV4-1	NA	TRBJ1-5	TGCGCCAGCAGCCCTGGCTTGAATCAGCCCCAGCATTTT	CASSPGLNQPQHF
NA	TRBV4-1	NA	TRBJ1-3	TGCGCCAGCAGCCAAGAGCAGTCTGGAAACACCATATATTTT	CASSQEQSGNTIYF
NA	TRBV11-2	NA	TRBJ2-7	TGTGCCAGCAGCTTAACAGGGACCTACGAGCAGTACTTC	CASSLTGTYEQYF
NA	TRBV7-9	TRBD1	TRBJ2-7	TGTGCCAGCAGCTACGTGACAGGGGTATCCTACGAGCAGTACTTC	CASSYVTGVSYEQYF
NA	TRBV28	NA	TRBJ2-7	TGTGCCAGCAGTTCCCTAGGGGACACAACCTACGAGCAGTACTTC	CASSSLGDTTYEQYF
NA	TRBV7-8	TRBD1	TRBJ2-7	TGTGCCAGCAGCCTGAGACAGGGGGCGAAGAACGAGCAGTACTTC	CASSLRQGAKNEQYF